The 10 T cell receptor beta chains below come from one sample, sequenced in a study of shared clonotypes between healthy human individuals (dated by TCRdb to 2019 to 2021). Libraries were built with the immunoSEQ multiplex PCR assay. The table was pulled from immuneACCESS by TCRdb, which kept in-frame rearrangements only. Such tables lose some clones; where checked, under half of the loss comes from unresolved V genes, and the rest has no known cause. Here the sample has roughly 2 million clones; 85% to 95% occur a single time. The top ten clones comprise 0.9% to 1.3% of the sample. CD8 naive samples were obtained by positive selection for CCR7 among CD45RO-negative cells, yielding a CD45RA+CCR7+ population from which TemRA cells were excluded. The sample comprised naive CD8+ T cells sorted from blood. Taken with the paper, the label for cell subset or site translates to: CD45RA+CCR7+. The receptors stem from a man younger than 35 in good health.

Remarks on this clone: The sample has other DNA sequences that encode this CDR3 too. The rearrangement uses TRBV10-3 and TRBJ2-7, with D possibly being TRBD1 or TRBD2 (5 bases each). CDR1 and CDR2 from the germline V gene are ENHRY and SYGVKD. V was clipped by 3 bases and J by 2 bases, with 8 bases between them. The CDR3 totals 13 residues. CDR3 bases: TGTGCCATCAGTGATAGGGGACCCTACGAGCAGTACTTC. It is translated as CAISDRGPYEQYF.

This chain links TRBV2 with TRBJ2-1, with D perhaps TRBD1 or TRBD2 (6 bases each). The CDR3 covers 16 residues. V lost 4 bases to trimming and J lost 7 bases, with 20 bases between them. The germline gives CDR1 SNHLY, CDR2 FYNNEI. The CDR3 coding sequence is TGTGCCAGCAGTGGGGAGATACAGGGACTGACGAATGAGCAGTTCTTC. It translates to CASSGEIQGLTNEQFF.

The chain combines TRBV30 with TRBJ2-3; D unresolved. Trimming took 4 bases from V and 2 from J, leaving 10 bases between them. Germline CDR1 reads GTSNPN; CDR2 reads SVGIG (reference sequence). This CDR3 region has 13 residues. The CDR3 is CAWTSVVTDTQYF. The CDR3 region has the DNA TGTGCCTGGACCTCGGTAGTCACAGATACGCAGTATTTT.

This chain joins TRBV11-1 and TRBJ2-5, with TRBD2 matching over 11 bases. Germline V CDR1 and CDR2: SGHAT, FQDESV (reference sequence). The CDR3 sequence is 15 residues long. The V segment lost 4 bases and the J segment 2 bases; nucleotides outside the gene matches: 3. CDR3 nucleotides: TGTGCCAGCAGCTCCTTAGCGGGGGGGCAAGAGACCCAGTACTTC. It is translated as CASSSLAGGQETQYF.

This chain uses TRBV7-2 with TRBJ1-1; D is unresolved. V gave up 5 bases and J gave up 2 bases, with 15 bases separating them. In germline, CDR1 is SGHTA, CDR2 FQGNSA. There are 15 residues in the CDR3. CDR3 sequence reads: CASSVPPSLNTEAFF. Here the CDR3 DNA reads TGTGCCAGCAGCGTTCCACCGTCCCTCAACACTGAAGCTTTCTTT.

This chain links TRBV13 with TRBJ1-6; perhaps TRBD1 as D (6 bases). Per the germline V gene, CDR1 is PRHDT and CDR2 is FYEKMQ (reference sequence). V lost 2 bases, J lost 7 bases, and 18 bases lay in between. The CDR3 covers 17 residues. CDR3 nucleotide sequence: TGTGCCAGCAGCTTAACAGGGAACGGTGCAGTGAATTCACCCCTCCACTTT. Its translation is CASSLTGNGAVNSPLHF.

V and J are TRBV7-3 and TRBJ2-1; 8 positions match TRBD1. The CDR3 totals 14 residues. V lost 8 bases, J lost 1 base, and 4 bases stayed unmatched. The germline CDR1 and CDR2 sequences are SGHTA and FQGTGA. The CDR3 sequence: CASSDRGSYNEQFF. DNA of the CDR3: TGTGCCAGCTCAGACAGGGGTTCCTACAATGAGCAGTTCTTC.

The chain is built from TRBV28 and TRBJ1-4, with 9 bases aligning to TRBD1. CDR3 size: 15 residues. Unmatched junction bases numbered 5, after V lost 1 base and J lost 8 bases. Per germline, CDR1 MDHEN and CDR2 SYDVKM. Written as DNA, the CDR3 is TGTGCCAGCAGTTTATTCGGGACAGGGTACGAAAAACTGTTTTTT. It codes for CASSLFGTGYEKLFF. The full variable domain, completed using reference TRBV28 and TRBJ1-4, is DVKVTQSSRYLVKRTGEKVFLECVQDMDHENMFWYRQDPGLGLRLIYFSYDVKMKEKGDIPEGYSVSREKKERFSLILESASTNQTSMYLCASSLFGTGYEKLFFGSGTQLSVL.

CDR3 amino acids: CASDSGTGNEKLFF. In nucleotides, the CDR3 is TGTGCCAGCGACTCGGGGACGGGTAATGAAAAACTGTTTTTT. The chain recombines TRBV19 with TRBJ1-4; TRBD1 might be the D (5 bases). The CDR3 totals 14 residues. Per the germline V gene, CDR1 is LNHDA and CDR2 is SQIVND (reference sequence). V dropped 9 bases and J dropped 4 bases, with 15 bases sitting between them.

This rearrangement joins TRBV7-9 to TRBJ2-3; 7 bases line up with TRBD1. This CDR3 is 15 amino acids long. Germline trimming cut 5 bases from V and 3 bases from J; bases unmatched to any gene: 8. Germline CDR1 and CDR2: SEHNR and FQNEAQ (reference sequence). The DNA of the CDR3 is TGTGCCAGCAGCCAAAGTACAGGGGAGACAGATACGCAGTATTTT. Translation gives CASSQSTGETDTQYF.